This entry concerns a single TCR beta chain. The data were taken from a study of blood T cell repertoires in COVID-19. The germline V and J ends were trimmed by 4 bases and 1 base, with 13 bases remaining between them. Germline assignment: CDR1 SEHNR and CDR2 FQNEAQ (reference sequence). This CDR3 is 15 amino acids long. Sequenced by immunoSEQ multiplex PCR; TCRdb stores in-frame clones only, minus some. The data hold approximately 180,000 clones, with 90% observed a single time. The source is a man aged 50 to 59 with acute or convalescent COVID-19. The chain combines TRBV7-9 with TRBJ1-1, with D possibly TRBD1 on 6 matching bases. Material for sequencing was peripheral blood. The CDR3 region has the DNA TGTGCCAGCAGCTACCCACAGGGAAAGAACACTGAAGCTTTCTTT. This codes for CASSYPQGKNTEAFF. The whole variable domain, remainder taken from reference TRBV7-9 and TRBJ1-1, is DTGVSQNPRHKITKRGQNVTFRCDPISEHNRLYWYRQTLGQGPEFLTYFQNEAQLEKSRLLSDRFSAERPKGSFSTLEIQRTEQGDSAMYLCASSYPQGKNTEAFFGQGTRLTVV.